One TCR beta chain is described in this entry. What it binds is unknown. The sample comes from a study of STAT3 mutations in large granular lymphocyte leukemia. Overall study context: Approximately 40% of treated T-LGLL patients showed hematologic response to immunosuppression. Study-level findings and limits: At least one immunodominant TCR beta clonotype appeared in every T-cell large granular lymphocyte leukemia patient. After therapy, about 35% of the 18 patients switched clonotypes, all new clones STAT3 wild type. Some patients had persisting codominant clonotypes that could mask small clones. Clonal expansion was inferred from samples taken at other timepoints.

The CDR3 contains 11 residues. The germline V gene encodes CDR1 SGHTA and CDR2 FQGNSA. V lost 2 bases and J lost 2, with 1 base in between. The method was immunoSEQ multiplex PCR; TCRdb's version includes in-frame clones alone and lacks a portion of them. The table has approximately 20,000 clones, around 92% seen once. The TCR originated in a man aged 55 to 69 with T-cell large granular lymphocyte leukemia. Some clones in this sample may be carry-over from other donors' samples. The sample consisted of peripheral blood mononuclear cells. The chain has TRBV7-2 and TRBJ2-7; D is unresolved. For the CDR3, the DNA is TGTGCCAGCAGCTTAACCTACGAGCAGTACTTC. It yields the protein CASSLTYEQYF. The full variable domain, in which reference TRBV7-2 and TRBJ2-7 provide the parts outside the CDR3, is GAGVSQSPSNKVTEKGKDVELRCDPISGHTALYWYRQSLGQGLEFLIYFQGNSAPDKSGLPSDRFSAERTGGSVSTLTIQRTQQEDSAVYLCASSLTYEQYFGPGTRLTVT.